This TCR beta chain stems from a study of blood T cell repertoires in COVID-19. Looking at the study overall: Sites in the United States, Italy and Spain provided acute and convalescent COVID-19 samples.

This clone was observed a single time. Authors' processing steps: Reference gene primer amplification gave estimated nucleated cell counts. Repertoires were generated with immunoSEQ multiplex PCR, while TCRdb's copy carries only in-frame clones and drops some. The V and J calls and clone size are taken from that table; D and trimming were inferred from the DNA. Of more than 300,000 clones in the sample, approximately 93% were seen once. J was trimmed by 0 bases and V by 4 bases; bases with no gene match: 4. This CDR3 has 16 amino acids. Germline V CDR1 and CDR2: SGDLS, YYNGEE. Cohorts were determined from participant-reported clinical history.

This chain joins TRBV9 and TRBJ2-7; 13 bases fit TRBD2. The source material was PBMCs or T cells enriched from blood (not recorded which). The clonotype originates from a woman aged 35 to 49 who had been exposed to COVID-19. CDR3 loop: CASSLTSGGASYEQYF. CDR3 nucleotides: TGTGCCAGCAGCCTAACTAGCGGGGGGGCCTCCTACGAGCAGTACTTC.